This T cell receptor (beta chain) stems from a study of identical twins (dated by TCRdb to about 2016). Background for the entire study: The study deep-sequenced TCR alpha and beta repertoires from monozygotic twins, unrelated adults of various ages and cord blood to test whether fetal clonotypes persist. Replicate twin experiments were performed at different times using different library preparation protocols to rule out contamination. The full study reports these points: In beta out-of-frame sequences, excess twin sharing was weaker, because having fewer shared sequences lowered the signal-to-noise ratio. Conclusions relied on cross-sectional statistical analysis, since the same donors could not be followed over many years. Recombination models systematically underestimated out-of-frame TCR alpha sharing in monozygotic twins but agreed with sharing between unrelated individuals. Out-of-frame TCR alpha sequences shared between twins showed an excess of low generation-probability sequences compared with coincidental sharing between unrelated individuals. Zero-insertion analyses could be partly confounded by invariant T cells such as MAIT and iNKT, though diverse VJ usage argued against such confounding for most clonotypes. Abundant cord blood beta clonotypes had fewer insertions, young adult naive repertoires showed a similar but weaker trend, and memory repertoires showed no such trend.

All donors were healthy Caucasians. The twin cohort comprised three pairs of female monozygotic twins, all aged roughly 18 to 29 years. Peripheral blood mononuclear cells were used as the source from which RNA for TCR libraries was isolated. This clonotype has only a few counts. No cognate antigen has been identified for it. Qualities for individual bases were not recorded, and no much larger clone is one base off. The library was produced with 5' RACE. TCRdb records Illumina HiSeq 2000 as the sequencer. A universal primer binding site was added through template switching, and the final cDNA carried a unique molecular identifier so that TCR cDNA molecules could be counted accurately. First-strand cDNA for TCR alpha and beta chains was synthesized from specific primers in the conserved constant-segment region. To control for contamination, each cDNA library was double barcoded with a SMART-Mk sample barcode plus Illumina barcodes. TruSeq adapter sequences along with Illumina sample barcodes were introduced in two successive PCR steps. The TCR alpha and beta cDNA libraries were sequenced on the Illumina HiSeq platform using custom primers. From the authors' description of their analysis: MiGEC processed the raw reads to extract unique molecular identifiers, while MiXCR was used to determine the CDR3 positions. Recombination models were inferred per individual with the repgenHMM and IGoR tools using an EM algorithm. The analysis of shared clonotypes was done with the tcR package in R, with sharing normalized by the product of cloneset sizes. Out-of-frame nonproductive sequences were analyzed to study raw recombination free of thymic and clonal selection effects. TCRdb took the public reads, trimmed them with fastp at Q25, ran MiXCR for clone calling and kept in-frame beta chains. Each entry merges the rows of one CDR3 protein and shows their most common DNA and genes. V and J calls and clone size were set by TCRdb, not the authors. For this sample the table gives 500,000 to 700,000 distinct CDR3 sequences, of which roughly 7.1% were detected only once. 1.5% to 2% of the sample lies in the top ten.

The sample was also reused in another study, on yellow fever vaccine responses in identical twins. From the second report: The authors reported that the T cell response to vaccination in identical twins appeared partly convergent and partly personalized. Focusing on identical twins, the study followed the T cell clones that responded to the vaccine, and did so with precision.

The sequenced sample was PBMCs. This receptor was obtained from a woman aged 18-29 years in good health.

The CDR3 reads as follows: CASGLAGGRYEQFF. The DNA reads TGTGCCAGCGGGTTAGCGGGAGGTCGATATGAGCAGTTCTTC. This receptor chain uses TRBV27 and TRBJ2-1, with 10 central nucleotides matching TRBD2. The CDR3, from cysteine to phenylalanine, totals 14 residues. The DNA shown is the 42-base CDR3, in frame from base 1. The germline V gene (reference sequence) specifies MNHEY as CDR1 and SMNVEV as CDR2. After removal of 8 bases from V and 8 bases from J, the junction retains 9 bases not matched to a gene.